This paragraph reports one T cell receptor (beta chain). Original methodology: From reference gene primer amplification, estimates of nucleated cell counts were derived. Data came from immunoSEQ multiplex PCR; TCRdb stores just in-frame clones and leaves some out. V and J calls and clone size follow that table, whereas D and trimming were derived from the DNA. The table includes around 79,000 clones, about 87% detected once. This sample was included in a study of blood T cell repertoires in COVID-19. CDR3 length: 18 residues. Germline CDR1 is SGHNT and CDR2 is YENEEA. The V segment lost 1 base and the J segment 5 bases; nucleotides outside the gene matches: 13.

The V gene is TRBV11-3, the J gene TRBJ2-3, with 9 bases fitting TRBD2. The clonotype originates from a human donor in a cohort sampled during active COVID-19. Sequenced sample: peripheral blood. CDR3 in amino acids: CASSLALPASGVRDTQYF. CDR3 in DNA: TGTGCCAGCAGCTTAGCCCTCCCGGCTAGCGGGGTTAGAGATACGCAGTATTTT.